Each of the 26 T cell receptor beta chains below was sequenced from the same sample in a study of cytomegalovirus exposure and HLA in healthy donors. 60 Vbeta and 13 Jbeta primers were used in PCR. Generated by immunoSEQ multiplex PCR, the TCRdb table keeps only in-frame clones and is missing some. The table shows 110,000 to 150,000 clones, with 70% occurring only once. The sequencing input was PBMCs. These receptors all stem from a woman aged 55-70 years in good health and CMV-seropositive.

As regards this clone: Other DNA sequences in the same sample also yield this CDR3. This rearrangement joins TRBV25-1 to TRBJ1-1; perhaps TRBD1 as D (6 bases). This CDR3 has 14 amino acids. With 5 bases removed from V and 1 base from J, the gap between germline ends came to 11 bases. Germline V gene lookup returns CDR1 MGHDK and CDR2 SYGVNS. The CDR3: CASSPWTANTEAFF. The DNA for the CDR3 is TGTGCCAGCAGTCCCTGGACAGCGAACACTGAAGCTTTCTTT.

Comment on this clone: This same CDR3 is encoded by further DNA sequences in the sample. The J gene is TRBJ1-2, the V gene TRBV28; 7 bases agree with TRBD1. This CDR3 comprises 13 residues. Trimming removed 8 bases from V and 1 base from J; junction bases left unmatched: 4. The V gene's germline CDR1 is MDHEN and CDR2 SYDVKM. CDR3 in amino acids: CASVQGGNYGYTF. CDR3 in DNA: TGTGCCAGCGTCCAGGGGGGTAACTATGGCTACACCTTC.

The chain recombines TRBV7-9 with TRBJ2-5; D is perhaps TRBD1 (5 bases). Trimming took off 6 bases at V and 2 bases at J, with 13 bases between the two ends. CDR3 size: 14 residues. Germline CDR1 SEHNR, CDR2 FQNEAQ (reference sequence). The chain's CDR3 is CASRPRGEQETQYF. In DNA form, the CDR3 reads TGTGCCAGCAGGCCAAGGGGTGAACAAGAGACCCAGTACTTC.

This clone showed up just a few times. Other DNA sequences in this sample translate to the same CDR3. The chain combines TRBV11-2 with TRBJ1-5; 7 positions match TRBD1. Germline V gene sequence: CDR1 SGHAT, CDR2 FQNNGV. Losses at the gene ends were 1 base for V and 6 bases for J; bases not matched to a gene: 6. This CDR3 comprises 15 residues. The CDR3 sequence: CASSLAQGGIQPQHF. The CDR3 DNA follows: TGTGCCAGCAGCTTAGCGCAAGGGGGCATTCAGCCCCAGCATTTT.

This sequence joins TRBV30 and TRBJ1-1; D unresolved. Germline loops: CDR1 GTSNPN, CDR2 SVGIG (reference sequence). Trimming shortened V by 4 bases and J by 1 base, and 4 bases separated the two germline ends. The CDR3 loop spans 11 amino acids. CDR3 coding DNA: TGTGCCTGGAACTCGAACACTGAAGCTTTCTTT. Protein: CAWNSNTEAFF.

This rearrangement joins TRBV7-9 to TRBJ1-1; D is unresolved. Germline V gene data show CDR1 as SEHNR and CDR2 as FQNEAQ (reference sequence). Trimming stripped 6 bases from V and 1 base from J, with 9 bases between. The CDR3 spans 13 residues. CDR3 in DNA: TGTGCCAGCAGACCAGCAGGGAACACTGAAGCTTTCTTT. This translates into CASRPAGNTEAFF. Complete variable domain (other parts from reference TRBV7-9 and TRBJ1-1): DTGVSQNPRHKITKRGQNVTFRCDPISEHNRLYWYRQTLGQGPEFLTYFQNEAQLEKSRLLSDRFSAERPKGSFSTLEIQRTEQGDSAMYLCASRPAGNTEAFFGQGTRLTVV.

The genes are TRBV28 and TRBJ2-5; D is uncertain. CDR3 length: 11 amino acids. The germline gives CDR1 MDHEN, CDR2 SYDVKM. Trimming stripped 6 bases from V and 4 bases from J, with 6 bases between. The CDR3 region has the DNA TGTGCCAGCAGCTCCAGAGAGACCCAGTACTTC. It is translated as CASSSRETQYF.

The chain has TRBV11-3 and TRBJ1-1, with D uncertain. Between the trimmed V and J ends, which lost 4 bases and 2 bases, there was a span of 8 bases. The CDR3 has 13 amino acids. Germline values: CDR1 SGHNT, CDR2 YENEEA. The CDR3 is CASSSGVNTEAFF. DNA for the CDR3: TGTGCCAGCAGCTCCGGGGTCAACACTGAAGCTTTCTTT.

CDR3 DNA: TGTGCCAGCAGTCGGTCTAGCGGCCTCTCCTACGAGCAGTACTTC. It encodes CASSRSSGLSYEQYF. The gene calls are TRBV6-6 and TRBJ2-7; 7 bases are shared with TRBD2. Germline lookup yields CDR1 MNHNY and CDR2 SVGAGI (reference sequence). There are 15 residues in the CDR3. The junction had 7 bases not matched to a gene; V was cut back by 5 bases and J by 0 bases.

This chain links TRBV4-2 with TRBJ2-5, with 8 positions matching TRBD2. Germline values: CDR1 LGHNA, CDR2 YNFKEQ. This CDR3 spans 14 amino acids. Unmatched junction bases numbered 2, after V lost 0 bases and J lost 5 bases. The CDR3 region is CASSQDRGGETQYF. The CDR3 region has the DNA TGTGCCAGCAGCCAAGATCGGGGGGGGGAGACCCAGTACTTC.

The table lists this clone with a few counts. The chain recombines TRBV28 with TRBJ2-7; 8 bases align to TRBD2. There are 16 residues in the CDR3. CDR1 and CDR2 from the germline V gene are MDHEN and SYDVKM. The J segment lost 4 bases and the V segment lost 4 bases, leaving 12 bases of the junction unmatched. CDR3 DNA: TGTGCCAGCAGTTCTGAAGGGAGCGGGAGATGGTACGAGCAGTACTTC. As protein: CASSSEGSGRWYEQYF.

CDR3 sequence (DNA): TGTGCCAGCAGTTTCGGGACAGGAGACTACGAGCAGTACTTC. It is translated as CASSFGTGDYEQYF. The chain combines TRBV21-1 with TRBJ2-7; the table's D call of TRBD1 was not tested on the DNA. TRBV21-1 is noted as a pseudogene. The CDR3 length is 14 residues.

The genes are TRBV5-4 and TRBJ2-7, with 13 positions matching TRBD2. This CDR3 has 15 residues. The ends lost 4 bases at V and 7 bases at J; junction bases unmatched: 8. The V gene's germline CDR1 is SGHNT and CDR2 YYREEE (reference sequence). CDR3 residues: CASSVDGTSGTEQYF. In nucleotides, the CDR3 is TGTGCCAGCAGCGTGGACGGGACTAGCGGGACTGAGCAGTACTTC.

CDR3 coding DNA: TGTGCCAGCAGCCCTAGGGCAGGGGAACATGGTGAAGCTTTCTTT. This sequence encodes CASSPRAGEHGEAFF. The rearrangement joins TRBV7-3 to TRBJ1-1; perhaps TRBD1 as D (6 bases). The CDR3 is 15 amino acids. Germline-derived CDR1 and CDR2 are SGHTA and FQGTGA. Trimming removed 5 bases from V and 7 bases from J, with 20 bases in between.

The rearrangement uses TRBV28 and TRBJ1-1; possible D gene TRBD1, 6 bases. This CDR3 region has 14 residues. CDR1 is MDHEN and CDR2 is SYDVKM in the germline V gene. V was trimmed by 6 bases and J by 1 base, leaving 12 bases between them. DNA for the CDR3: TGTGCCAGCAGGTCCGGACAGCCGAACACTGAAGCTTTCTTT. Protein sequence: CASRSGQPNTEAFF.

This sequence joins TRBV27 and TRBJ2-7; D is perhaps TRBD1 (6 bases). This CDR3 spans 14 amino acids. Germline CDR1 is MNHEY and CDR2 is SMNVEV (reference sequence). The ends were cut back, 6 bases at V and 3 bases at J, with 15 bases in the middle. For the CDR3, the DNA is TGTGCCAGCAGCCCTCAGGGGCCGTTCTACGAGCAGTACTTC. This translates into CASSPQGPFYEQYF.

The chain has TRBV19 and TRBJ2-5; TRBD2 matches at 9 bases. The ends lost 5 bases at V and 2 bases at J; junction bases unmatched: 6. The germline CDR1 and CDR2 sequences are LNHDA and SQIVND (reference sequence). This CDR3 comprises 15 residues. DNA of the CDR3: TGTGCCAGTAGTGGGACTAGCCAGCCTCAAGAGACCCAGTACTTC. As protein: CASSGTSQPQETQYF.

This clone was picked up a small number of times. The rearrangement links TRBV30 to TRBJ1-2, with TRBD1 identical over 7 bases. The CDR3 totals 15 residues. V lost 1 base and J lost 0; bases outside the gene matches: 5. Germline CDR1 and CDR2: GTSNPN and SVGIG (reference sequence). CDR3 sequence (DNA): TGTGCCTGGAGTGGAGGGGGCAAGGCTAACTATGGCTACACCTTC. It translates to CAWSGGGKANYGYTF. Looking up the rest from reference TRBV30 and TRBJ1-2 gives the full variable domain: SQTIHQWPATLVQPVGSPLSLECTVEGTSNPNLYWYRQAAGRGLQLLFYSVGIGQISSEVPQNLSASRPQDRQFILSSKKLLLSDSGFYLCAWSGGGKANYGYTFGSGTRLTVV.

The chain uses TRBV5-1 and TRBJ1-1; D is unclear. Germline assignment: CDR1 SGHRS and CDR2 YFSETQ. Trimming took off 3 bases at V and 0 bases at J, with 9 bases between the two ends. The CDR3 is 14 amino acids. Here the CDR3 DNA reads TGCGCCAGCAGCTCGTACAGTTTGAACACTGAAGCTTTCTTT. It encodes CASSSYSLNTEAFF.

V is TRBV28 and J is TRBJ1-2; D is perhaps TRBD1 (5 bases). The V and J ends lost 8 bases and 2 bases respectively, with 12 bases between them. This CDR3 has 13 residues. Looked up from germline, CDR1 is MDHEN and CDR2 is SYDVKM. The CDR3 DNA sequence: TGTGCCAGCCAAGGGGAACAGAACTATGGCTACACCTTC. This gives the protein CASQGEQNYGYTF.

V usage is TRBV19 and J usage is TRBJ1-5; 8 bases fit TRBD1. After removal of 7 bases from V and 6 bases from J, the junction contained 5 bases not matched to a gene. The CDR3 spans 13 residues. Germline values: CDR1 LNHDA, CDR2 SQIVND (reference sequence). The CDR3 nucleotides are TGTGCCAGTAACGGACAGGGCTTTCAGCCCCAGCATTTT. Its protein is CASNGQGFQPQHF.

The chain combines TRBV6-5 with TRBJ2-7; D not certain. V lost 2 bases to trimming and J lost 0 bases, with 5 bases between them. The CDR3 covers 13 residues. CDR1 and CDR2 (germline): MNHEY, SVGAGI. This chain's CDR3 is CASSYRSSYEQYF. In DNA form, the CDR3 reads TGTGCCAGCAGTTACCGGAGCTCCTACGAGCAGTACTTC.

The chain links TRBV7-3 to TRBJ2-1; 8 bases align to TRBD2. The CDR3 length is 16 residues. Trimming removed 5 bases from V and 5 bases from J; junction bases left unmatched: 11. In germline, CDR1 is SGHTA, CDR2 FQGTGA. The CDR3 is CASSRGSGSMNNEQFF. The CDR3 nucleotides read TGTGCCAGCAGCAGAGGCAGCGGGAGTATGAACAATGAGCAGTTCTTC.

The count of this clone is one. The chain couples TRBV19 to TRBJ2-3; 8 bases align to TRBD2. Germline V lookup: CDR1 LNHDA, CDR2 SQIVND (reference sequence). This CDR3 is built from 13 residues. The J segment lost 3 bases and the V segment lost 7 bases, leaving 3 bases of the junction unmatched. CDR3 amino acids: CASNGGRTDTQYF. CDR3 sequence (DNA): TGTGCCAGTAACGGCGGGAGGACAGATACGCAGTATTTT. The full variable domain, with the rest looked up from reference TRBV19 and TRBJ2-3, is DGGITQSPKYLFRKEGQNVTLSCEQNLNHDAMYWYRQDPGQGLRLIYYSQIVNDFQKGDIAEGYSVSREKKESFPLTVTSAQKNPTAFYLCASNGGRTDTQYFGPGTRLTVL.

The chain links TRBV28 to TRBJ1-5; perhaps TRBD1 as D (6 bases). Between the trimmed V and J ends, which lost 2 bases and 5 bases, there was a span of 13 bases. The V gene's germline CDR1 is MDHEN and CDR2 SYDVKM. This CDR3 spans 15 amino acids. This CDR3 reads CASSLLGANYQPQHF. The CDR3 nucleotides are TGTGCCAGCAGTTTACTGGGGGCGAATTATCAGCCCCAGCATTTT.

The CDR3 sequence: CASSHPRGPSTEAFF. As DNA, the CDR3 is TGCGCCAGCAGCCACCCTAGGGGGCCCTCCACTGAAGCTTTCTTT. The V gene is TRBV4-1, the J gene TRBJ1-1; 7 nucleotides line up with TRBD1. Per the germline V gene, CDR1 is MGHRA and CDR2 is YSYEKL. With 3 bases clipped from V and 4 bases from J, the junction kept 8 bases outside the gene matches. This CDR3 contains 15 residues.